This T cell receptor (beta chain) was found in a study of T cell repertoires in cytomegalovirus infection. Study at large: Public TCR beta signatures provided an indication of both CMV infection and a matching HLA type.

Regarding the study as a whole: Of the TCR beta families, the public ones yielded a cumulative frequency that identified carriers of CMV plus the relevant HLA. In two of eight donors, the top clonotype was HLA-C-restricted CMV-specific.

Looked up from germline, CDR1 is MGHDK and CDR2 is SYGVNS. V lost 6 bases and J lost 8; bases outside the gene matches: 6. The length of the CDR3 is 13 residues. MiXCR, applied by TCRdb to the reads, yields one record per CDR3 protein. The sample records around 320,000 distinct CDR3 sequences, around 9.5% being singletons. This clonotype has more than one count but fewer than ten. The antigen is undetermined. The sequence derives from a human donor in good health (CMV status not recorded). Some clones in this sample may be carry-over from other donors' samples. V is TRBV25-1 and J is TRBJ2-1; 8 bases fit TRBD1. Sample: PBMCs. In DNA form, the CDR3 reads TGTGCCAGCAGGACAGGGGTTCGCGATGAGCAGTTCTTC. It translates to CASRTGVRDEQFF.